This TCR beta chain was found in a study of technical replicates of blood from a few donors. Trimming removed 4 bases from V and 1 base from J, with 7 bases in between. The CDR3 consists of 13 residues. From germline, CDR1 is MRHNA and CDR2 SNTAGT. Assay: immunoSEQ multiplex PCR; the TCRdb copy retains only in-frame clones and omits some. The sample lists approximately 100,000 clones; roughly 95% were seen once. This clone was observed once. This clonotype was obtained from a human donor in good health. The rearrangement links TRBV6-4 to TRBJ1-1; no clear D gene. Sequenced sample: T cells isolated from PBMCs. The CDR3 bases are TGTGCCAGCAGTGCGACATGGAACACTGAAGCTTTCTTT. Translated, it gives CASSATWNTEAFF.